The 10 T cell receptor beta chains given below trace back to one sample, sequenced in a study of beta chain features in type 1 diabetes. cDNA synthesis used the whole RNA isolate, giving expressed TCRB sequences. Only in-frame clones appear in the TCRdb table, and some are missing; sequencing was by immunoSEQ multiplex PCR. The profile covers under 250,000 clones, with 27% appearing a single time and approximately 4% taken by the ten largest. The material sequenced was central memory CD4+ T cells from blood. The receptor source for this set is a man aged 30 to 39 in good health.

The chain links TRBV9 to TRBJ1-6; weak D call: TRBD1 (5 bases). Germline loops: CDR1 SGDLS, CDR2 YYNGEE. Between the trimmed V and J ends, which lost 4 bases and 13 bases, there was a span of 15 bases. The CDR3 has 13 amino acids. The CDR3 protein is CASSPGTDRPLHF. CDR3 DNA: TGTGCCAGCAGCCCCGGGACCGACCGTCCCCTCCACTTT.

The chain joins TRBV4-1 to TRBJ1-5; the D is unclear. CDR3 length equals 15 residues. Trimming removed 1 base at V and 6 bases at J, with 13 bases between. Germline CDR1 reads MGHRA; CDR2 reads YSYEKL. CDR3 in DNA: TGCGCCAGCAGCCAAGGGAGGGCAGGTACTCAGCCCCAGCATTTT. Amino acid sequence: CASSQGRAGTQPQHF.

The chain uses TRBV5-4 and TRBJ2-3; 9 nucleotides align to TRBD1. Unmatched junction bases numbered 7, after V lost 4 bases and J lost 4 bases. Germline V gene data show CDR1 as SGHNT and CDR2 as YYREEE (reference sequence). The CDR3 consists of 15 residues. The CDR3 here is CASSGTGLGADTQYF. DNA of the CDR3: TGTGCCAGCAGCGGGACAGGGCTGGGGGCAGATACGCAGTATTTT. Full variable domain (outside the CDR3, taken from reference TRBV5-4 and TRBJ2-3): ETGVTQSPTHLIKTRGQQVTLRCSSQSGHNTVSWYQQALGQGPQFIFQYYREEENGRGNFPPRFSGLQFPNYSSELNVNALELDDSALYLCASSGTGLGADTQYFGPGTRLTVL.

This clone was observed a few times. The V gene is TRBV2, the J gene TRBJ2-7; maybe TRBD1 (6 bases). This CDR3 contains 11 residues. V lost 4 bases to trimming and J lost 6 bases, with 7 bases between them. Germline V lookup: CDR1 SNHLY, CDR2 FYNNEI. The CDR3 loop is CASSGTVEQYF. The CDR3 DNA is TGTGCCAGCAGTGGGACAGTCGAGCAGTACTTC.

This clone has more than one count but fewer than ten. The V and J genes are TRBV7-8 and TRBJ2-3; 14 nucleotides agree with TRBD2. Germline CDR1 SGHVS, CDR2 FQNEAQ. The CDR3 spans 18 residues. Unmatched junction bases numbered 12, after V lost 4 bases and J lost 6 bases. Written as DNA, the CDR3 is TGTGCCAGCAGCTCGTATCGACTAGCGGGAGGGCCTGGGGATACGCAGTATTTT. Protein product: CASSSYRLAGGPGDTQYF.

The chain has TRBV30 and TRBJ1-1; possibly TRBD1 for D (5 bases). The CDR3 runs 12 residues. With 5 bases removed from V and 1 base from J, the gap between germline ends came to 8 bases. Germline V gene data show CDR1 as GTSNPN and CDR2 as SVGIG (reference sequence). The DNA of the CDR3 is TGTGCCTGGGTGGGGGAGAACACTGAAGCTTTCTTT. It translates to CAWVGENTEAFF.

The chain uses TRBV7-2 and TRBJ2-1; D ambiguous. This CDR3 has 16 residues. Germline V gives CDR1 SGHTA, CDR2 FQGNSA. Trimming removed 7 bases from V and 0 bases from J, with 16 bases in between. CDR3 DNA sequence: TGTGCCAGCACGCTGGGCTCCTCGAGCTCCTACAATGAGCAGTTCTTC. It yields the protein CASTLGSSSSYNEQFF.

The sample holds a few counts of this clone. This sequence joins TRBV29-1 and TRBJ2-3; D possibly corresponds to TRBD1 (6 bases). There are 16 residues in the CDR3. Germline V gives CDR1 SQVTM, CDR2 ANQGSEA. V was trimmed by 8 bases and J by 6 bases, leaving 27 bases between them. DNA of the CDR3: TGCAGCAAAGGGGGATGGGGTTACCCCACCCCGGATACGCAGTATTTT. Amino acids: CSKGGWGYPTPDTQYF.

This sequence joins TRBV12-5 and TRBJ2-1, with 11 positions matching TRBD2. Trimming cost V 0 bases and J 8 bases; bases outside gene matches: 6. The CDR3 covers 16 residues. Germline CDR1 reads LGHNT; CDR2 reads FRNRAP. CDR3 amino acids: CASGLVLSGRADEQFF. Here the CDR3 DNA reads TGTGCTAGTGGTTTGGTACTTAGCGGGAGGGCGGATGAGCAGTTCTTC.

The chain employs TRBV4-2 and TRBJ1-2; a weak D match, TRBD1 (5 bases). Germline loops: CDR1 LGHNA, CDR2 YNFKEQ. CDR3 length equals 14 residues. Deletions cut 4 bases from V and 2 bases from J, with 11 bases between. The CDR3 is CASSLGDTNYGYTF. In DNA form, the CDR3 reads TGTGCCAGCAGCCTAGGGGATACCAACTATGGCTACACCTTC.